This T cell receptor (beta chain) was captured in a study of T cells in Graves' hyperthyroidism and ophthalmopathy. Study-wide points: Expanded thyroid clonotypes (above 0.001) were mostly also found in blood.

V was clipped by 4 bases and J by 5 bases, with 9 bases between them. Germline CDR1 is SEHNR and CDR2 is FQNEAQ (reference sequence). The CDR3 covers 13 residues. The source material, RNA transcripts, was used to amplify TCR beta CDR3 regions. In the first-round RT-PCR of the TCR CDR3, the HTBI primer set was used. From the multiplex PCR reads, TCRdb called clonotypes with MiXCR, one entry per CDR3 protein. This repertoire shows some 300,000 distinct CDR3 sequences, roughly 18% found once; its top ten account for just under 40%. Active moderate-to-severe ophthalmopathy, Clinical Activity Score at least 3, NOSPECS at least 4, under 3 months' duration. Diagnoses were established using clinical symptoms, serum thyroxine and TRAb, thyroid ultrasound and orbital computed tomography. This clonotype was seen a few times. Its antigen is not identified.

The chain employs TRBV7-9 and TRBJ2-1; no firm D call. This clonotype was obtained from a man in his fifties or sixties with Graves' ophthalmopathy. The sample consisted of blood. The CDR3 nucleotides read TGTGCCAGCAGCTCCGCGACAAACAATGAGCAGTTCTTC. It translates to CASSSATNNEQFF.